Listed here is a single T cell receptor (beta chain). Its antigen is not identified. A sample-barcoded 5' primer and a J-beta primer mix were used in a second PCR of roughly 7 to 11 cycles. Samples each returned at least 2.5 million CDR3-containing paired-end reads. TCRdb analysed the 5' RACE reads with MiXCR anew, one entry per CDR3 protein. The table has around 1,500,000 distinct CDR3 sequences, 28% seen once. The V gene's germline CDR1 is MNHEY and CDR2 SVGAGI. Trimming cost V 0 bases and J 1 base, with 7 bases left between them. CDR3 length equals 16 residues. These data originate in a study of blood T cells in healthy people across ages. Study-wide findings and caveats: In these data, TCR beta diversity tracked strongly with naive T cell percentage. Estimated diversity, derived from one million T cells, was regarded as an underestimate.

What was sequenced was blood. The J gene is TRBJ2-6, the V gene TRBV6-5; D is ambiguous. This TCR derives from a woman aged 25-40 years in good health. CDR3 nucleotides: TGTGCCAGCAGTTACTCTGAGGCATCTGGGGCCAACGTCCTGACTTTC. Translation gives CASSYSEASGANVLTF.